Following are 32 T cell receptor beta chains from one sample sequenced in a study of shared clonotypes between healthy human individuals. Sequencing was performed with immunoSEQ multiplex PCR; in TCRdb, only in-frame clones are kept and a portion is missing. The table has some 500,000 clones, less than 96% seen once. Sequenced input: naive CD4+ T cells sorted from blood. Subset specified: CD45RA+ positively selected. These receptors all come from a woman aged 25 to 39 in good health.

CDR3 coding DNA: TGTGCCAGCAGCACAAGACTAGCGGGATCCACAGATACGCAGTATTTT. This codes for CASSTRLAGSTDTQYF. This sequence joins TRBV5-4 and TRBJ2-3, with 11 bases aligning to TRBD2. The CDR3 is 16 amino acids. Germline CDR1 SGHNT, CDR2 YYREEE (reference sequence). V shed 4 bases and J 2 bases; nucleotides not matched to a gene: 6.

The chain joins TRBV6-1 to TRBJ1-5; D remains ambiguous. Germline V gene lookup returns CDR1 MNHNS and CDR2 SASEGT. This CDR3 spans 12 amino acids. V lost 1 base to trimming and J lost 5 bases, with 3 bases between them. The CDR3 protein is CASSEGDQPQHF. CDR3 nucleotide sequence: TGTGCCAGCAGTGAAGGAGATCAGCCCCAGCATTTT.

The genes are TRBV5-1 and TRBJ1-1, with D uncertain. The CDR3 spans 13 residues. Germline V gene lookup returns CDR1 SGHRS and CDR2 YFSETQ. Trimming shortened V by 1 base and J by 5 bases, and 9 bases separated the two germline ends. For the CDR3, the DNA is TGCGCCAGCAGCTTGCCGGGGTCAACTGAAGCTTTCTTT. It specifies CASSLPGSTEAFF.

This clone occurred once. The J gene is TRBJ2-7, the V gene TRBV18; 11 nucleotides line up with TRBD1. The CDR3 length is 16 residues. V shed 3 bases, J shed 5 bases, and the junction held 9 bases outside the gene matches. Germline lookup yields CDR1 KGHSH and CDR2 LQKENI. CDR3 residues: CASSPAGTGGRNEQYF. The CDR3 coding sequence is TGTGCCAGCTCACCGGCAGGGACAGGGGGTCGGAACGAGCAGTACTTC.

V usage is TRBV27 and J usage is TRBJ2-7; D is unclear. The germline gives CDR1 MNHEY, CDR2 SMNVEV (reference sequence). V lost 2 bases and J lost 5, with 10 bases in between. This CDR3 has 13 residues. CDR3 amino acids: CASSLTPQNEQYF. The CDR3 DNA reads TGTGCCAGCAGTTTAACCCCCCAGAACGAGCAGTACTTC.

V usage is TRBV27 and J usage is TRBJ1-1; no firm D call. Trimming left V 1 base short and J 1 base short, with 7 bases between. The germline V gene encodes CDR1 MNHEY and CDR2 SMNVEV (reference sequence). The length of the CDR3 is 14 residues. This CDR3 reads CASSLFSANTEAFF. The CDR3 bases are TGTGCCAGCAGTTTATTTTCCGCGAACACTGAAGCTTTCTTT.

This chain uses TRBV30 with TRBJ2-1; D is ambiguous. V was cut by 1 base and J by 2 bases, with 12 bases left in between. CDR3 size: 15 residues. The germline V gene has CDR1 GTSNPN and CDR2 SVGIG (reference sequence). The CDR3 here is CAWSAGLSPYNEQFF. The CDR3 region has the DNA TGTGCCTGGAGTGCGGGTCTTTCCCCCTACAATGAGCAGTTCTTC. Complete variable domain (other parts from reference TRBV30 and TRBJ2-1): SQTIHQWPATLVQPVGSPLSLECTVEGTSNPNLYWYRQAAGRGLQLLFYSVGIGQISSEVPQNLSASRPQDRQFILSSKKLLLSDSGFYLCAWSAGLSPYNEQFFGPGTRLTVL.

V is TRBV30 and J is TRBJ1-2, with D tentatively TRBD1 (6 bases). There are 13 residues in the CDR3. Germline V gives CDR1 GTSNPN, CDR2 SVGIG (reference sequence). V was trimmed by 4 bases and J by 3 bases, leaving 12 bases between them. The CDR3 is CAWTHRADYGYTF. The CDR3 DNA follows: TGTGCCTGGACCCACAGGGCGGACTATGGCTACACCTTC.

The chain carries TRBV5-6 and TRBJ1-2; D unclear. The V end lost 4 bases, the J end lost 3 bases, and 19 bases lay between the germline ends. CDR1 is SGHDT, CDR2 YYEEEE, per germline. This CDR3 spans 16 amino acids. CDR3 sequence: CASSRLDLGRDYGYTF. The CDR3 coding sequence is TGTGCCAGCAGCCGATTAGACCTTGGGAGGGACTATGGCTACACCTTC.

The chain is built from TRBV18 and TRBJ2-7, with 7 bases aligning to TRBD1. Germline V gives CDR1 KGHSH, CDR2 LQKENI. J was trimmed by 9 bases and V by 0 bases; bases with no gene match: 11. This CDR3 region has 15 residues. As DNA, the CDR3 is TGTGCCAGCTCACCACCGAGTCTGCAGGGGGAAGGGCAGTACTTC. This gives the protein CASSPPSLQGEGQYF.

This rearrangement joins TRBV11-2 to TRBJ2-1, with 10 nucleotides matching TRBD2. This CDR3 has 15 amino acids. V shed 2 bases and J 4 bases; nucleotides not matched to a gene: 2. Germline lookup yields CDR1 SGHAT and CDR2 FQNNGV. The CDR3 region has the DNA TGTGCCAGCAGCTTACCGGGACTAGCGTACAATGAGCAGTTCTTC. Translating gives CASSLPGLAYNEQFF.

This chain joins TRBV6-1 and TRBJ1-1; D might be TRBD1 (5 bases). CDR1 and CDR2 (germline): MNHNS, SASEGT. The CDR3 is 17 residues long. Trimming took 2 bases from V and 5 from J, leaving 21 bases between them. The CDR3 is CASSELLSSGGGTEAFF. The CDR3 region has the DNA TGTGCCAGCAGTGAACTCCTCTCTTCGGGGGGTGGAACTGAAGCTTTCTTT.

The chain has TRBV28 and TRBJ2-1; 10 nucleotides align to TRBD2. The CDR3 covers 15 residues. The germline CDR1 and CDR2 sequences are MDHEN and SYDVKM. Trimming cost V 5 bases and J 9 bases; bases outside gene matches: 10. For the CDR3, the DNA is TGTGCCAGCAGTGGGGGGCTAGCGGGAGTGCTTGAGCAGTTCTTC. Translating it yields CASSGGLAGVLEQFF.

The chain is built from TRBV7-9 and TRBJ2-5; tentatively, D is TRBD1 (5 bases). The end of the DNA aligns better with TRBJ2-7, so the J call may be wrong. Germline CDR1 reads SEHNR; CDR2 reads FQNEAQ (reference sequence). The CDR3 sequence is 12 residues long. The CDR3 DNA reads TGTGCCAGCAGCTTTGGACACTACGAGCAGTACTTC. This translates into CASSFGHYEQYF.

V is TRBV5-1 and J is TRBJ1-1, with no clear D. Germline V gives CDR1 SGHRS, CDR2 YFSETQ. CDR3 length equals 14 residues. V lost 6 bases to trimming and J lost 0 bases, with 12 bases between them. CDR3 amino acids: CASKEGGVNTEAFF. For the CDR3, the DNA is TGCGCCAGCAAGGAAGGTGGGGTGAACACTGAAGCTTTCTTT.

This clone was seen only once. In DNA form, the CDR3 reads TGTGCCACAGGCGGGGGCCTATATGGCTACACCTTC. Translation: CATGGGLYGYTF. The chain combines TRBV6-6 with TRBJ1-2; a weak D match, TRBD1 (6 bases). The CDR3 is 12 residues long. Trimming removed 10 bases from V and 5 bases from J, with 14 bases in between. CDR1 MNHNY and CDR2 SVGAGI come from the germline V gene (reference sequence).

This rearrangement joins TRBV2 to TRBJ2-2, with D uncertain. Germline V CDR1 and CDR2: SNHLY, FYNNEI. V dropped 5 bases and J dropped 2 bases, with 9 bases sitting between them. The CDR3 has 14 amino acids. CDR3 DNA sequence: TGTGCCAGCAGTTTAACACGAAACACCGGGGAGCTGTTTTTT. This translates into CASSLTRNTGELFF.

The chain links TRBV10-3 to TRBJ1-5, with unresolved D. The V and J ends lost 4 bases and 3 bases respectively, with 13 bases between them. Looked up from germline, CDR1 is ENHRY and CDR2 is SYGVKD. The CDR3 consists of 15 residues. As DNA, the CDR3 is TGTGCCATCAGTGCTAAGGGTCCGGACAATCAGCCCCAGCATTTT. As protein: CAISAKGPDNQPQHF.

The chain uses TRBV7-9 and TRBJ2-7; 8 positions match TRBD1. V lost 3 bases and J lost 3; bases outside the gene matches: 7. Germline CDR1 SEHNR, CDR2 FQNEAQ (reference sequence). CDR3 length equals 15 residues. The CDR3 DNA sequence: TGTGCCAGCAGCTTTCTGGCAGGGGGCAGCTACGAGCAGTACTTC. It specifies CASSFLAGGSYEQYF.

The chain links TRBV7-8 to TRBJ2-1; perhaps TRBD2 as D (6 bases). The V gene's germline CDR1 is SGHVS and CDR2 FQNEAQ. This CDR3 is built from 18 residues. Trimming took 2 bases from V and 7 from J, leaving 24 bases between them. The CDR3 protein is CASSLRGGGTIPRNEQFF. For the CDR3, the DNA is TGTGCCAGCAGCTTAAGGGGTGGCGGGACCATCCCAAGGAATGAGCAGTTCTTC.

The chain combines TRBV28 with TRBJ2-1; 7 bases agree with TRBD2. Germline lookup yields CDR1 MDHEN and CDR2 SYDVKM. Trimming took 5 bases from V and 16 from J; bases not matched to a gene: 11. The CDR3 contains 12 residues. The chain's CDR3 is CASSPPPGGSFF. The CDR3 bases are TGTGCCAGCAGTCCCCCTCCGGGGGGTTCATTCTTC. Combining the CDR3 with reference TRBV28 and TRBJ2-1 gives the whole variable domain DVKVTQSSRYLVKRTGEKVFLECVQDMDHENMFWYRQDPGLGLRLIYFSYDVKMKEKGDIPEGYSVSREKKERFSLILESASTNQTSMYLCASSPPPGGSFFGPGTRLTVL.

This clone appeared once. The V call is TRBV10-1, the J call TRBJ2-7; D gene ambiguous. The germline V gene encodes CDR1 WNHNN and CDR2 SYGVQD (reference sequence). This CDR3 contains 14 residues. V was cut by 0 bases and J by 2 bases, with 8 bases left in between. DNA for the CDR3: TGCGCCAGCAGTGAGTCGATAAATACCTACGAGCAGTACTTC. This codes for CASSESINTYEQYF.

This rearrangement joins TRBV7-9 to TRBJ1-1; 11 bases fit TRBD1. CDR1 is SEHNR, CDR2 FQNEAQ, per germline (reference sequence). Trimming took 4 bases from V and 6 from J; bases not matched to a gene: 7. This CDR3 has 15 residues. The CDR3 loop is CASSSRDRGIAEAFF. The CDR3 DNA reads TGTGCCAGCAGCTCCCGGGACAGGGGGATAGCTGAAGCTTTCTTT.

The V call is TRBV11-2, the J call TRBJ2-5; 7 positions agree with TRBD1. The trim removed 3 bases at V and 5 bases at J, leaving 6 bases unmatched. Germline V gene lookup returns CDR1 SGHAT and CDR2 FQNNGV. This CDR3 spans 14 amino acids. The CDR3 protein is CASSFDRVWETQYF. The CDR3 DNA reads TGTGCCAGCAGCTTCGACAGGGTATGGGAGACCCAGTACTTC. Full variable domain (outside the CDR3, taken from reference TRBV11-2 and TRBJ2-5): EAGVAQSPRYKIIEKRQSVAFWCNPISGHATLYWYQQILGQGPKLLIQFQNNGVVDDSQLPKDRFSAERLKGVDSTLKIQPAKLEDSAVYLCASSFDRVWETQYFGPGTRLLVL.

This sequence joins TRBV19 and TRBJ1-6; no reliable D call. This CDR3 has 15 amino acids. Germline lookup yields CDR1 LNHDA and CDR2 SQIVND (reference sequence). V lost 6 bases to trimming and J lost 1 base, with 10 bases between them. The CDR3 coding sequence is TGTGCCAGTAGGCTGGACGGATCCTATAATTCACCCCTCCACTTT. This sequence encodes CASRLDGSYNSPLHF.

This clone was picked up one time. The junction shows a germline mismatch at one end, possibly a read error. Here the CDR3 reads CASGFLVYEQYF. Written as DNA, the CDR3 is TGTGCCAGCGGCTTTTTGGTATACGAGCAGTACTTC. V gene TRBV7-9 combines with J gene TRBJ2-7; D is uncertain. Germline V lookup: CDR1 SEHNR, CDR2 FQNEAQ (reference sequence). CDR3 length: 12 amino acids.

This clone was seen a single time. Different DNA sequences within this sample yield the same CDR3. V and J are TRBV28 and TRBJ1-5; 8 nucleotides line up with TRBD1. After removal of 6 bases from V and 4 bases from J, the junction contained 5 bases not matched to a gene. The length of the CDR3 is 14 residues. Germline loops: CDR1 MDHEN, CDR2 SYDVKM. CDR3 bases: TGTGCCAGCAGCCCCGGACAGGGTAATCAGCCCCAGCATTTT. Protein sequence: CASSPGQGNQPQHF. The variable domain in full, completed from reference TRBV28 and TRBJ1-5, reads DVKVTQSSRYLVKRTGEKVFLECVQDMDHENMFWYRQDPGLGLRLIYFSYDVKMKEKGDIPEGYSVSREKKERFSLILESASTNQTSMYLCASSPGQGNQPQHFGDGTRLSIL.

CDR3 region: CASTQGGRGQETQYF. CDR3 nucleotide sequence: TGTGCCAGCACTCAGGGGGGCAGGGGGCAAGAGACCCAGTACTTC. The rearrangement uses TRBV6-6 and TRBJ2-5; D is possibly TRBD1 (7 bases). V gave up 7 bases and J gave up 2 bases, with 17 bases separating them. This CDR3 region has 15 residues. CDR1 MNHNY and CDR2 SVGAGI come from the germline V gene (reference sequence).

With respect to this clone: This sample includes further DNA sequences coding for the same CDR3. This chain links TRBV5-1 with TRBJ2-5; possibly TRBD2 for D (5 bases). Trimming took 4 bases from V and 2 from J, leaving 12 bases between them. This CDR3 has 14 amino acids. The germline gives CDR1 SGHRS, CDR2 YFSETQ. In nucleotides, the CDR3 is TGCGCCAGCAGCCCCGGTGGAGGACAAGAGACCCAGTACTTC. Translation: CASSPGGGQETQYF.

The chain joins TRBV5-1 to TRBJ1-2; TRBD1 matches 7 bases. Germline-derived CDR1 and CDR2 are SGHRS and YFSETQ. V dropped 3 bases and J dropped 2; count of bases not matched to a gene: 7. The CDR3 consists of 15 residues. CDR3 sequence (DNA): TGCGCCAGCAGCTCGACAGGGAGGGAAAACTATGGCTACACCTTC. Protein: CASSSTGRENYGYTF.

V is TRBV9 and J is TRBJ1-6; D is unresolved. The CDR3 is made up of 13 amino acids. Trimming took off 0 bases at V and 6 bases at J, with 4 bases between the two ends. Germline V gene data show CDR1 as SGDLS and CDR2 as YYNGEE. The chain's CDR3 is CASSVEANSPLHF. CDR3 in DNA: TGTGCCAGCAGCGTAGAAGCTAATTCACCCCTCCACTTT.

CDR3 nucleotide sequence: TGTGCCAGCAGCCCGGGGGGAGGGACACGAACCTACGAGCAGTACTTC. Its protein is CASSPGGGTRTYEQYF. V gene TRBV5-4 combines with J gene TRBJ2-7; tentatively, D is TRBD2 (7 bases). V was cut by 4 bases and J by 2 bases, with 19 bases left in between. Germline CDR1 is SGHNT and CDR2 is YYREEE (reference sequence). The CDR3 extends over 16 amino acids.